This is a list of T cell receptor beta chains from one sample in a study of CD8 T cells in Susac syndrome. TCRdb reanalysed the immunoSEQ multiplex PCR reads using MiXCR and keeps one entry per CDR3 protein. The sample lists about 190,000 distinct CDR3 sequences, approximately 95% seen once, with about 0.17% in the top ten. The sequencing input was CD8+ T cells from PBMCs. These receptors all stem from a human donor with Susac syndrome. Each CDR3 is given with its conserved first and last residue. Each record gives: D gene, clone size, J gene, V gene, CDR3 protein, CDR3 DNA. D genes are given only for firm matches. Size values are once, few and many counts, or a class for expanded clones, and some rows have none.

NA | NA | TRBJ2-5 | TRBV15 | CATSRRETQYF | TGTGCCACCAGCAGACGGGAGACCCAGTACTTC
NA | NA | TRBJ1-4 | TRBV6-1 | CASSTRTAEKLFF | TGTGCCAGCAGTACCCGTACGGCTGAAAAACTGTTTTTT
NA | NA | TRBJ2-2 | TRBV27 | CASSSDREEHTGELFF | TGTGCCAGCAGTTCAGACAGGGAGGAGCACACCGGGGAGCTGTTTTTT
NA | NA | TRBJ2-1 | TRBV6-2/TRBV6-3 | CAARGPSSYNEQFF | TGTGCCGCACGAGGGCCTTCCTCCTACAATGAGCAGTTCTTC
NA | once | TRBJ1-6 | TRBV5-1 | CASSLASFGSNSPLHF | TGCGCCAGCAGCTTGGCCTCTTTCGGCTCTAATTCACCCCTCCACTTT
TRBD1 | NA | TRBJ1-5 | TRBV18 | CASSSRDSTAQPQHF | TGTGCCAGCTCATCACGGGACAGCACCGCGCAGCCCCAGCATTTT
NA | NA | TRBJ1-4 | TRBV20-1 | CSARDTGVDWNEKLFF | TGCAGTGCTAGAGATACGGGGGTCGATTGGAATGAAAAACTGTTTTTT
TRBD2 | once | TRBJ2-7 | TRBV29-1 | CSVAGLAGSYEQYF | TGCAGCGTGGCGGGACTAGCGGGCTCCTACGAGCAGTACTTC
NA | NA | TRBJ1-1 | TRBV27 | CASSLVSGLEAFF | TGTGCCAGCAGTTTAGTTTCGGGTCTTGAAGCTTTCTTT
TRBD2 | NA | TRBJ2-5 | TRBV29-1 | CSVEEQAGQETQYF | TGCAGCGTTGAAGAGCAAGCGGGACAAGAGACCCAGTACTTC
TRBD1 | NA | TRBJ2-7 | TRBV6-5 | CASSYSGQGTYEQYF | TGTGCCAGCAGTTACTCTGGACAGGGCACCTACGAGCAGTACTTC
NA | NA | TRBJ1-1 | TRBV6-2/TRBV6-3 | CASSSLGGNTEAFF | TGTGCCAGCAGTAGCCTGGGTGGGAACACTGAAGCTTTCTTT
TRBD2 | NA | TRBJ2-5 | TRBV28 | CASSSPRLAGGLETQYF | TGTGCCAGCAGTTCCCCGCGACTAGCGGGAGGGTTAGAGACCCAGTACTTC
NA | once | TRBJ1-1 | TRBV29-1 | CSVSGAEAEAFF | TGCAGCGTGTCCGGGGCCGAGGCTGAAGCTTTCTTT
TRBD2 | NA | TRBJ2-3 | TRBV20-1 | CSAPPGLAITDTQYF | TGCAGTGCTCCTCCGGGACTAGCTATAACAGATACGCAGTATTTT
TRBD2 | NA | TRBJ2-2 | TRBV27 | CASSSSAGEVTGELFF | TGTGCCAGCAGTTCCTCAGCGGGAGAGGTGACCGGGGAGCTGTTTTTT
NA | NA | TRBJ2-5 | TRBV23-1 | CASSFQGHQETQYF | TGCGCCAGCAGTTTCCAAGGGCACCAAGAGACCCAGTACTTC
NA | once | TRBJ2-7 | TRBV6-5 | CASREGIHEQYF | TGTGCCAGCAGGGAGGGGATCCACGAGCAGTACTTC
NA | NA | TRBJ2-7 | TRBV29-1 | CSVERSSPNEQYF | TGCAGCGTTGAAAGGTCCAGTCCAAACGAGCAGTACTTC
TRBD1 | NA | TRBJ2-5 | TRBV5-1 | CASSFLQGRQETQYF | TGCGCCAGCAGCTTCCTACAGGGGCGGCAAGAGACCCAGTACTTC
TRBD1 | NA | TRBJ1-5 | TRBV18 | CASSPQGAQPQHF | TGTGCCAGCTCACCCCAGGGGGCTCAGCCCCAGCATTTT
TRBD2 | NA | TRBJ2-1 | TRBV29-1 | CSVGLAGGPSYNEQFF | TGCAGCGTAGGACTAGCGGGAGGGCCCAGCTACAATGAGCAGTTCTTC
NA | NA | TRBJ1-1 | TRBV7-6 | CASSHSGGEAFF | TGTGCCAGCAGCCACTCGGGAGGTGAAGCTTTCTTT
NA | NA | TRBJ2-2 | TRBV5-6 | CASSFTSFAGELFF | TGTGCCAGCAGCTTTACCAGTTTTGCCGGGGAGCTGTTTTTT